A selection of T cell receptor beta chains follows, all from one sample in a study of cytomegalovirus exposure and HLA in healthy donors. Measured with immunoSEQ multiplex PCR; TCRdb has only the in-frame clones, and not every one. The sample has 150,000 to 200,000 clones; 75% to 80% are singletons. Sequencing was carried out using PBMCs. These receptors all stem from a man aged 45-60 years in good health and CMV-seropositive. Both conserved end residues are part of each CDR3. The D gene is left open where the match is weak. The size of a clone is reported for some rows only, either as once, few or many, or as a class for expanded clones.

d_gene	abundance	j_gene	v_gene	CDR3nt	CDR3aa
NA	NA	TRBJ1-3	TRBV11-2	TGTGCCAGCAGCCGCCAGGGTCACTCTGGAAACACCATATATTTT	CASSRQGHSGNTIYF
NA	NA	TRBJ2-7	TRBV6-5	TGTGCCAGCAGAGACGAGACAAGCTCCTACGAGCAGTACTTC	CASRDETSSYEQYF
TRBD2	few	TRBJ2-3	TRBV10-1	TGCGCCAGCAGTGAAAGCGGGGGGGCTCCAGATACGCAGTATTTT	CASSESGGAPDTQYF
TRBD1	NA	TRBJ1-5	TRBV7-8	TGTGCCAGCAGCGTATCATTGAGGACAGGCCATAGCAATCAGCCCCAGCATTTT	CASSVSLRTGHSNQPQHF
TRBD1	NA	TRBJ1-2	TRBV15	TGTGCCACCAGCAGAGACGACAGGGTGAGTGGCTACACCTTC	CATSRDDRVSGYTF
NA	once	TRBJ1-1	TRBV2	TGTGCCAGTCGCGGGAGCAGGAACACTGAAGCTTTCTTT	CASRGSRNTEAFF
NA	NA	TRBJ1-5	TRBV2	TGTGCCAGCAGTGGACTTCCAAATCAGCCCCAGCATTTT	CASSGLPNQPQHF
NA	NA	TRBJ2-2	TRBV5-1	TGCGCCAGCAGCGTAGGCGGGGGCCCGGGAGGCACCGGGGAGCTGTTTTTT	CASSVGGGPGGTGELFF
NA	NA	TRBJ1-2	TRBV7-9	TGTGCCAGCAGCTCCCATGGGGGCGAAGTCCATGGCTACACCTTC	CASSSHGGEVHGYTF
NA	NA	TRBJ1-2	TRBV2	TGTGCCAGCAGTGAGGGCACAACTAACTATGGCTACACCTTC	CASSEGTTNYGYTF
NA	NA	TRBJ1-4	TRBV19	TGTGCCAGCACTCCACTAGGGAGGATAGGTGAAAAACTGTTTTTT	CASTPLGRIGEKLFF
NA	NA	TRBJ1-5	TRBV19	TGTGCCAGTAGTATAGATCGGGGTAGAGCCCAGCATTTT	CASSIDRGRAQHF
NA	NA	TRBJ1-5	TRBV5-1	TGCGCCAGCAGGATGATAACCAGGGTCCGGTACCCATATAGCAATCAGCCCCAGCATTTT	CASRMITRVRYPYSNQPQHF
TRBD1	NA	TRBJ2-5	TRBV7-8	TGTGCCAGCAGCACCAGACAGGGTAAACTCCAAGAGACCCAGTACTTC	CASSTRQGKLQETQYF
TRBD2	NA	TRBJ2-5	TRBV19	TGTGCCAGTAGTTTGCGGGGGGTGGTGACCCAGTACTTC	CASSLRGVVTQYF
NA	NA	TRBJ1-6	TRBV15	TGTGCCACCAGCAGTGGGAGGGACAATTCACCCCTCCACTTT	CATSSGRDNSPLHF
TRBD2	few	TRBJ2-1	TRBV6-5	TGTGCCAGCAGTTACGGGTCGGGGGGGCCCTACAATGAGCAGTTCTTC	CASSYGSGGPYNEQFF
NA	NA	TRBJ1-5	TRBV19	TGTGCCAGTAGTATACCCCGGGATACCCAGCCCCAGCATTTT	CASSIPRDTQPQHF
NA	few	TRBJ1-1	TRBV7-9	TGTGCCAGCAGCTTAAAGACAGTGAACACTGAAGCTTTCTTT	CASSLKTVNTEAFF
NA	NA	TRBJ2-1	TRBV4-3	TGCGCCAGCAGCCATACATACAGCCCGGGGGCCTACAATGAGCAGTTCTTC	CASSHTYSPGAYNEQFF
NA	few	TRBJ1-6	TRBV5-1	TGCGCCAGCAGCCGACAGGAGTCAAATTCACCCCTCCACTTT	CASSRQESNSPLHF
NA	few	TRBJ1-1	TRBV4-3	TGCGCCAGCAGCCAAGTGTTGGGGCAAGCGATGGACACTGAAGCTTTCTTT	CASSQVLGQAMDTEAFF
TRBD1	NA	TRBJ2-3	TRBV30	TGTGCCTGGAGTTTCCCGGACAGGGAGGGCACAGATACGCAGTATTTT	CAWSFPDREGTDTQYF
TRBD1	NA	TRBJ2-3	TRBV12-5	TGTGCTAGTGGTGCCGGGACAGGGGGCGGAACAGATACGCAGTATTTT	CASGAGTGGGTDTQYF
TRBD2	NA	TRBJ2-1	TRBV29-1	TGCAGCGTTGAACCACCGGGGGGTTACAATGAGCAGTTCTTC	CSVEPPGGYNEQFF
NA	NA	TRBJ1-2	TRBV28	TGTGCCAGCGGACTTCTTTCTAACTATGGCTACACCTTC	CASGLLSNYGYTF
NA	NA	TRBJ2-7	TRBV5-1	TGCGCCAGCAGCTTGGACACCTCCTACGAGCAGTACTTC	CASSLDTSYEQYF
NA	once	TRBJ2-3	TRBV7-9	TGTGCCAGCAGCCTCCAAACTTGGGATACGCAGTATTTT	CASSLQTWDTQYF
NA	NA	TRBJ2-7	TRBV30	TGTGCCTGGAGTCTAGGGGCACGGGAGCAGTACTTC	CAWSLGAREQYF
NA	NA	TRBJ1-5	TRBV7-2	TGTGCCAGCAGCCCCGGGGAATATAGCAATCAGCCCCAGCATTTT	CASSPGEYSNQPQHF
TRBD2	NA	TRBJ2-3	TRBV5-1	TGCGCCAGCAGCTTGGCCGGGACTAGCGGGGGGCGCACAGATACGCAGTATTTT	CASSLAGTSGGRTDTQYF
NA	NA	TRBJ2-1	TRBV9	TGTGCCAGCAGCGTAGGCGGCGGGCAGGGGAGGCAGTTCTTC	CASSVGGGQGRQFF
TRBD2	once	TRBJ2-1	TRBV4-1	TGCGCCAGCAGCCCACAAGGGAGCGGGGGGGCCTCCTACAATGAGCAGTTCTTC	CASSPQGSGGASYNEQFF
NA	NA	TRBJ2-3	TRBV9	TGTGCCAGCAGCGTAGCTGGGAGCGCGGGGGATACGCAGTATTTT	CASSVAGSAGDTQYF
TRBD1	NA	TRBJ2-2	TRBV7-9	TGTGCCAGCAGACCCGGACAGGCCGGGGAGCTGTTTTTT	CASRPGQAGELFF
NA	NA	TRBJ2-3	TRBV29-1	TGCAGCGCTAGGGGTTCTAGCACAGATACGCAGTATTTT	CSARGSSTDTQYF
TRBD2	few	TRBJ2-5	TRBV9	TGTGCCAGCAGGGAAACTAGCGGGGGGGCCGGGGAGCGGGAGACCCAGTACTTC	CASRETSGGAGERETQYF
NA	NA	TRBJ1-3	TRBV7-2	TGTGCCAGCAGCTTAGATTTCTCAGCGACCTTCGGAAACACCATATATTTT	CASSLDFSATFGNTIYF